This TCR beta chain was sequenced during a study of blood T cell repertoires in COVID-19. Study summary: The origin of the acute and convalescent COVID-19 samples was the United States, Italy and Spain.

Data came from immunoSEQ multiplex PCR; TCRdb stores just in-frame clones and leaves some out. Among roughly 140,000 clones listed, approximately 90% were seen once. Germline CDR1 MNHEY, CDR2 SMNVEV (reference sequence). V was pared by 2 bases and J by 6 bases, with 11 bases of the junction left unmatched. The CDR3 has 18 amino acids. The sequence was collected from an elderly woman with acute or convalescent COVID-19. The chain is built from TRBV27 and TRBJ2-1; TRBD2 agrees at 12 bases. The sample was peripheral blood. This CDR3 reads CASSLNPGLAGHVNEQFF. CDR3 DNA: TGTGCCAGCAGTTTAAACCCCGGACTAGCGGGGCATGTCAATGAGCAGTTCTTC.